This note documents a single TCR beta chain sequence. Its antigen has not been determined. There are no base qualities to consult, and no much larger clone falls within one base. These data originate in a study of control samples from healthy donors and cancer patients (dated by TCRdb to the early 2020s). To prepare the library, the immunoSEQ multiplex PCR assay was applied. TCRdb's version of the immuneACCESS table is confined to in-frame rearrangements and falls short of the full clone set. An unresolved V gene accounts for under half of the shortfall where checked; the remainder is of unknown origin. The sample table shows about 42,000 clones, and approximately 87% are seen once. About 45% of the sample lies in the top ten. V is trimmed back by 5 bases and J by 4 bases, and the junction contains 17 bases that no gene match accounts for. Measured from the cysteine to the phenylalanine, the CDR3 is 18 residues long. Only the CDR3 portion is preserved as DNA: 54 bases, with reading frame beginning at the first base. The germline V gene provides CDR1 MRHNA and CDR2 SNTAGT.

This TCR was sampled from a man in his sixties in good health. The sample was blood. Recombination linked TRBV6-4 to TRBJ1-1; 9 bases in the middle match TRBD1. The bases are TGTGCCAGCAGTCTCGTATACCCTTACAGGGGGCGTAGCACTGAAGCTTTCTTT. This codes for CASSLVYPYRGRSTEAFF.